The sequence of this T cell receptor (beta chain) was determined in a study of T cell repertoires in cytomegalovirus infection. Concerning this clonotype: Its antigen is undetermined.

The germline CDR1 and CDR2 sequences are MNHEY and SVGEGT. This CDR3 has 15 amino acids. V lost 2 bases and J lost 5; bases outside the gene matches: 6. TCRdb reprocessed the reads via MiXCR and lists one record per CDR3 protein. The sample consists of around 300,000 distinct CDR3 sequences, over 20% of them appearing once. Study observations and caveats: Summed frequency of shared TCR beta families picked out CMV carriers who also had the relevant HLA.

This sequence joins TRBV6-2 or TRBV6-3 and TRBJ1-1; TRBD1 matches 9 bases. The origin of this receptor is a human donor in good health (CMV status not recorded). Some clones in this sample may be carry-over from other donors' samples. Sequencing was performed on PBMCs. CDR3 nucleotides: TGTGCCAGCAGTTACGCCACAGGGGGCTGGACTGAAGCTTTCTTT. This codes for CASSYATGGWTEAFF.